A selection of T cell receptor beta chains follows, all from one sample in a study of blood T cell repertoires in COVID-19. Produced via immunoSEQ multiplex PCR; TCRdb's table is partial and in-frame only. The data show 95,000 to 110,000 clones, about 92% seen once. Sequences were obtained from peripheral blood. Receptor source: a woman older than 75 in a cohort sampled during active COVID-19. The CDR3 runs from the conserved cysteine through the conserved F or W. The D gene is left open where the match is weak. Size values are once, few and many counts, or a class for expanded clones, and some rows have none.

size: few
J: TRBJ2-5
D: TRBD2
V: TRBV3-1/TRBV3-2
DNA: TGTGCCAGCAGCCAAGAATTGACTAGCGGGCAAGAGACCCAGTACTTC
CDR3: CASSQELTSGQETQYF

size: NA
J: TRBJ2-5
D: NA
V: TRBV2
DNA: TGTGCCAGCAGGGATGTCCCGGTGGAGGAGACCCAGTACTTC
CDR3: CASRDVPVEETQYF

size: once
J: TRBJ2-3
D: TRBD2
V: TRBV5-4
DNA: TGTGCCAGCAGTTCCCGAGCGGGGGCGTCCACAGATACGCAGTATTTT
CDR3: CASSSRAGASTDTQYF

size: NA
J: TRBJ1-1
D: NA
V: TRBV6-6
DNA: TGTGCCAGCAGTGAGATAGTCGTCCCGAACACTGAAGCTTTCTTT
CDR3: CASSEIVVPNTEAFF

size: NA
J: TRBJ2-1
D: TRBD1
V: TRBV2
DNA: TGTGCCAGCAGCAGGACAGGGTCTTTGAATGAGCAGTTCTTC
CDR3: CASSRTGSLNEQFF

size: NA
J: TRBJ2-7
D: NA
V: TRBV19
DNA: TGTGCCAGTAGTATGGAGGCCAGGGGTTGGAAAGAGCAGTACTTC
CDR3: CASSMEARGWKEQYF

size: NA
J: TRBJ1-2
D: TRBD1
V: TRBV27
DNA: TGTGCCAGCAGTTTCTCCAGGGGGCGCGGCTATGGCTACACCTTC
CDR3: CASSFSRGRGYGYTF

size: NA
J: TRBJ1-2
D: NA
V: TRBV11-2
DNA: TGTGCCAGCAGCTCGATCAGATTTAACTATGGCTACACCTTC
CDR3: CASSSIRFNYGYTF

size: NA
J: TRBJ1-1
D: NA
V: TRBV12-5
DNA: TGTGCTAGTGGTCAACACGGAGTGAACACTGAAGCTTTCTTT
CDR3: CASGQHGVNTEAFF

size: few
J: TRBJ2-7
D: NA
V: TRBV3-1/TRBV3-2
DNA: TGTGCCAGCAGCCAAGCGGAGGCCACCTACGAGCAGTACTTC
CDR3: CASSQAEATYEQYF

size: NA
J: TRBJ2-3
D: NA
V: TRBV5-5
DNA: TGTGCCAGCAGCGCCTCTCGGCGGGTGCCCACAGATACGCAGTATTTT
CDR3: CASSASRRVPTDTQYF

size: NA
J: TRBJ2-7
D: NA
V: TRBV19
DNA: TGTGCCAGTCGGTATAACAGCGGATCCTACGAGCAGTACTTC
CDR3: CASRYNSGSYEQYF

size: NA
J: TRBJ2-1
D: TRBD2
V: TRBV3-1/TRBV3-2
DNA: TGTGCCAGCAGCCTCGGACTAGCGGGGAACAATGAGCAGTTCTTC
CDR3: CASSLGLAGNNEQFF

size: NA
J: TRBJ1-6
D: NA
V: TRBV4-1
DNA: TGCGCCAGCAGCCAAGATTTCTCTTCACCCCTCCACTTT
CDR3: CASSQDFSSPLHF

size: NA
J: TRBJ1-2
D: NA
V: TRBV7-9
DNA: TGTGCCAGCAGCCGCACGACAGGAGCACCCCTTGGCTACACCTTC
CDR3: CASSRTTGAPLGYTF

size: once
J: TRBJ2-6
D: TRBD1
V: TRBV19
DNA: TGTGCCAGTATTAATAGGACAGGGGCTGGGGCCAACGTCCTGACTTTC
CDR3: CASINRTGAGANVLTF

size: NA
J: TRBJ1-1
D: NA
V: TRBV29-1
DNA: TGCAGCGCCCTCAAATGGACATTGAACACTGAAGCTTTCTTT
CDR3: CSALKWTLNTEAFF

size: NA
J: TRBJ2-7
D: NA
V: TRBV29-1
DNA: TGCAGCGTAGCTGAACAGGTCTACGAGCAGTACTTC
CDR3: CSVAEQVYEQYF

size: NA
J: TRBJ2-2
D: NA
V: TRBV6-5
DNA: TGTGCCAGCAGTTACCCCAGGAACACCGGGGAGCTGTTTTTT
CDR3: CASSYPRNTGELFF

size: NA
J: TRBJ2-1
D: TRBD1
V: TRBV27
DNA: TGTGCCAGCAGTTTTTCAGGGGGCAATGAGCAGTTCTTC
CDR3: CASSFSGGNEQFF

size: NA
J: TRBJ1-5
D: TRBD1
V: TRBV5-8
DNA: TGTGCCAGCCTTGGACAGGGGAGGCAGCCCCAGCATTTT
CDR3: CASLGQGRQPQHF

size: once
J: TRBJ2-3
D: TRBD2
V: TRBV4-1
DNA: TGCGCCAGCAGCCATGGGGAGGGTGTGGTTACGCAGTATTTT
CDR3: CASSHGEGVVTQYF

size: NA
J: TRBJ2-5
D: NA
V: TRBV11-2
DNA: TGTGCCAGCAGCTTGGGTGGGAATAGCGGAGCTCAAGAGACCCAGTACTTC
CDR3: CASSLGGNSGAQETQYF

size: NA
J: TRBJ2-3
D: TRBD2
V: TRBV5-1
DNA: TGCGCCAGCAGCTTGGCGGCTAGCGGGGTATTAGATACGCAGTATTTT
CDR3: CASSLAASGVLDTQYF

size: NA
J: TRBJ2-1
D: TRBD2
V: TRBV6-2/TRBV6-3
DNA: TGTGCCAGCAGTTACTCGATGGCGCTAGCGGGCTCCTACAATGAGCAGTTCTTC
CDR3: CASSYSMALAGSYNEQFF

size: NA
J: TRBJ1-5
D: NA
V: TRBV21-1
DNA: TGTGCCAGCAGCTCCCTATTTATTGGCAATCAGCCCCAGCATTTT
CDR3: CASSSLFIGNQPQHF

size: NA
J: TRBJ1-2
D: TRBD1
V: TRBV3-1/TRBV3-2
DNA: TGTGCCAGCAGAGGGACAGGGAACTATGGCTACACCTTC
CDR3: CASRGTGNYGYTF

size: NA
J: TRBJ2-7
D: TRBD1
V: TRBV6-5
DNA: TGTGCCAGCAGTTACGACAGGGACTCCTACGAGCAGTACTTC
CDR3: CASSYDRDSYEQYF

size: NA
J: TRBJ2-5
D: NA
V: TRBV20-1
DNA: TGCAGTGCGTTAGGGGTAGAGACCCAGTACTTC
CDR3: CSALGVETQYF

size: NA
J: TRBJ1-1
D: TRBD1
V: TRBV6-5
DNA: TGTGCCAGCAGTAAGGGACAGGGGCGGACTGAAGCTTTCTTT
CDR3: CASSKGQGRTEAFF

size: NA
J: TRBJ1-4
D: NA
V: TRBV13
DNA: TGTGCCAGCAGCCCCCGGGGGGGGTCTAATGAAAAACTGTTTTTT
CDR3: CASSPRGGSNEKLFF

size: NA
J: TRBJ2-1
D: NA
V: TRBV9
DNA: TGTGCCAGCAGCGTCAGGTTTGGCGATGAGCAGTTCTTC
CDR3: CASSVRFGDEQFF

size: NA
J: TRBJ1-5
D: TRBD1
V: TRBV28
DNA: TGTGCCACCCGGACAGGGGGTATGCCCCAGCATTTT
CDR3: CATRTGGMPQHF

size: NA
J: TRBJ2-7
D: TRBD1
V: TRBV6-5
DNA: TGTGCCAGCAGAACAGGGGAAGACACCTACGAGCAGTACTTC
CDR3: CASRTGEDTYEQYF

size: once
J: TRBJ2-3
D: TRBD2
V: TRBV5-1
DNA: TGCGCCACCAGCGGGACTAGCGCAACAGATACGCAGTATTTT
CDR3: CATSGTSATDTQYF

size: NA
J: TRBJ2-7
D: TRBD2
V: TRBV18
DNA: TGTGCCAGCTCACCCCGTAGCGGGGACTACGAGCAGTACTTC
CDR3: CASSPRSGDYEQYF

size: NA
J: TRBJ2-7
D: TRBD1
V: TRBV27
DNA: TGTGCCAGCAGTTTGGGAAGGACAGGGTACGAGCAGTACTTC
CDR3: CASSLGRTGYEQYF

size: NA
J: TRBJ2-7
D: TRBD1
V: TRBV27
DNA: TGTGCCAGCAGTTTATCGGCAGGACAGGGCCCCTACGAGCAGTACTTC
CDR3: CASSLSAGQGPYEQYF

size: NA
J: TRBJ2-3
D: TRBD2
V: TRBV4-1
DNA: TGCGCCAGCAGCCAAGATTTAGCGGGGGGCTCAGATACGCAGTATTTT
CDR3: CASSQDLAGGSDTQYF

size: once
J: TRBJ2-3
D: TRBD2
V: TRBV7-9
DNA: TGTGCCAGCAGCTTGAGCGGGGGCACAGATACGCAGTATTTT
CDR3: CASSLSGGTDTQYF

size: NA
J: TRBJ2-2
D: NA
V: TRBV7-2
DNA: TGTGCCAGCAGCCGCGGGCCTCCAACCGGGGAGCTGTTTTTT
CDR3: CASSRGPPTGELFF

size: NA
J: TRBJ1-1
D: NA
V: TRBV19
DNA: TGTGCCAGTAGTACCCGGGACATAGTCACTGAAGCTTTCTTT
CDR3: CASSTRDIVTEAFF

size: NA
J: TRBJ2-5
D: NA
V: TRBV6-6
DNA: TGTGCCAGCAGTTACTCGAGTTCCCAGACCCAGTACTTC
CDR3: CASSYSSSQTQYF

size: NA
J: TRBJ1-1
D: NA
V: TRBV24-1
DNA: TGTGCCACCAGTCTAGGCGAAGGGAGCACTGAAGCTTTCTTT
CDR3: CATSLGEGSTEAFF

size: NA
J: TRBJ2-7
D: TRBD2
V: TRBV7-9
DNA: TGTGCCAGCAGCTCCCCGACTAGCGGGAGTACTACGGAGCAGTACTTC
CDR3: CASSSPTSGSTTEQYF

size: NA
J: TRBJ2-7
D: TRBD2
V: TRBV6-5
DNA: TGTGCCAGCAGCCAACCTCTAGCGGGAGCATCCGAGCAGTACTTC
CDR3: CASSQPLAGASEQYF

size: NA
J: TRBJ2-4
D: NA
V: TRBV29-1
DNA: TGCAGCGTTGACGGGGGTGAAAACATTCAGTACTTC
CDR3: CSVDGGENIQYF

size: NA
J: TRBJ1-4
D: NA
V: TRBV21-1
DNA: TGTGCCAGCAGCCCGGGACAGGAAGGTGTGAACGAAAAACTGTTTTTT
CDR3: CASSPGQEGVNEKLFF

size: NA
J: TRBJ2-5
D: TRBD2
V: TRBV24-1
DNA: TGTGCCACCAGTTTTTGGTTAGCGGGGGGTACCGAAGAGACCCAGTACTTC
CDR3: CATSFWLAGGTEETQYF

size: NA
J: TRBJ2-3
D: NA
V: TRBV5-4
DNA: TGTGCCAGCAGCTTGTCCTTCGCGACAGATACGCAGTATTTT
CDR3: CASSLSFATDTQYF

size: NA
J: TRBJ2-2
D: NA
V: TRBV29-1
DNA: TGCAGCGTTGTTTGGGCGCGCAACACCGGGGAGCTGTTTTTT
CDR3: CSVVWARNTGELFF

size: NA
J: TRBJ2-1
D: TRBD2
V: TRBV7-9
DNA: TGTGCCAGCAGCTATCTAGCGGGGGACTACAATGAGCAGTTCTTC
CDR3: CASSYLAGDYNEQFF

size: NA
J: TRBJ2-1
D: TRBD2
V: TRBV11-2
DNA: TGTGCCAGCAGCTTAGTAATAGCGGGAGGTCATGAGCAGTTCTTC
CDR3: CASSLVIAGGHEQFF

size: NA
J: TRBJ1-1
D: NA
V: TRBV7-9
DNA: TGTGCCAGCAGCCGCACTTATGGACAGTATGAAGCTTTCTTT
CDR3: CASSRTYGQYEAFF

size: NA
J: TRBJ1-1
D: NA
V: TRBV28
DNA: TGTGCCAGCAGGCAAGGACAGATGAACACTGAAGCTTTCTTT
CDR3: CASRQGQMNTEAFF